The 23 T cell receptor beta chains presented below share a single source sample, sequenced in a study of CD8+ T cells in alopecia areata. cDNA serving as the sequencing template came from extracted, reverse transcribed RNA. TCRdb keeps only in-frame clones here, not all; method: immunoSEQ multiplex PCR. This sample has roughly 170,000 clones, with 59% found just once. Sequenced here: CD4+ T cells sorted from blood, sampled at week 0. The origin of the receptors is a human donor with alopecia areata.

This rearrangement joins TRBV29-1 to TRBJ2-7; 9 bases are shared with TRBD2. Trimming cost V 3 bases and J 6 bases; bases outside gene matches: 6. This CDR3 spans 13 amino acids. From germline, CDR1 is SQVTM and CDR2 ANQGSEA. In DNA, the CDR3 is TGCAGCGTTGATGCTGCTAGCGGGGCCGAGCAGTACTTC. Its protein is CSVDAASGAEQYF.

The rearrangement joins TRBV29-1 to TRBJ1-2; D not resolved. Per the germline V gene, CDR1 is SQVTM and CDR2 is ANQGSEA. The CDR3 loop spans 13 amino acids. The V and J ends lost 5 bases and 0 bases respectively, with 10 bases between them. The CDR3 DNA reads TGCAGCGTTCTGGGCGCCGCTAACTATGGCTACACCTTC. It codes for CSVLGAANYGYTF. The full variable domain, in which reference TRBV29-1 and TRBJ1-2 provide the parts outside the CDR3, is SAVISQKPSRDICQRGTSLTIQCQVDSQVTMMFWYRQQPGQSLTLIATANQGSEATYESGFVIDKFPISRPNLTFSTLTVSNMSPEDSSIYLCSVLGAANYGYTFGSGTRLTVV.

This clone was observed a few times. This sequence joins TRBV7-9 and TRBJ1-1; D ambiguous. Germline V CDR1 and CDR2: SEHNR, FQNEAQ (reference sequence). The CDR3 covers 13 residues. Trimming shortened V by 5 bases and J by 1 base, and 8 bases separated the two germline ends. DNA of the CDR3: TGTGCCAGCAGCCCTCAGCCGAACACTGAAGCTTTCTTT. Amino acids: CASSPQPNTEAFF.

The chain employs TRBV2 and TRBJ1-1; D might be TRBD1 (5 bases). The germline V gene has CDR1 SNHLY and CDR2 FYNNEI. V lost 4 bases and J 4 bases, leaving 13 bases between the germline ends. This CDR3 comprises 14 residues. The CDR3 reads CASSVQGQGTEAFF. DNA of the CDR3: TGTGCCAGCAGTGTGCAGGGTCAAGGCACTGAAGCTTTCTTT.

V is TRBV5-1 and J is TRBJ1-5; 8 bases fit TRBD1. This CDR3 region has 16 residues. Trimming cost V 3 bases and J 0 bases; bases outside gene matches: 5. Germline assignment: CDR1 SGHRS and CDR2 YFSETQ. In nucleotides, the CDR3 is TGCGCCAGCAGCTCCGGGACAGGTAATAGCAATCAGCCCCAGCATTTT. As protein: CASSSGTGNSNQPQHF.

This clone has only a few counts. J is TRBJ2-2 and V is TRBV7-2; 9 nucleotides align to TRBD1. CDR1 and CDR2 from the germline V gene are SGHTA and FQGNSA. CDR3 length equals 15 residues. The V and J ends lost 6 bases and 5 bases, in that order; junction bases with no gene match: 7. The CDR3 loop reads CASSQGQGRTGELFF. The CDR3 coding sequence is TGTGCCAGCAGTCAAGGACAGGGGCGAACCGGGGAGCTGTTTTTT.

This clone was observed once. The chain uses TRBV19 and TRBJ1-6; a possible D gene is TRBD1 (5 bases). Germline V lookup: CDR1 LNHDA, CDR2 SQIVND (reference sequence). V dropped 8 bases and J dropped 14 bases, with 22 bases sitting between them. The CDR3 contains 14 residues. The CDR3 spells CASQTLGGSSSLHF. In nucleotides, the CDR3 is TGTGCCAGTCAAACCCTCGGGGGTTCTTCGTCCCTCCACTTT.

J is TRBJ2-5 and V is TRBV15, with D tentatively TRBD2 (6 bases). This CDR3 contains 16 residues. Trimming took off 3 bases at V and 0 bases at J, with 14 bases between the two ends. In germline, CDR1 is LNHNV, CDR2 YYDKDF (reference sequence). The CDR3 spells CATSRDYYAYQETQYF. DNA for the CDR3: TGTGCCACCAGCAGGGACTATTACGCGTACCAAGAGACCCAGTACTTC.

This rearrangement joins TRBV11-3 to TRBJ2-7; possible D gene TRBD1, 6 bases. Germline V gene lookup returns CDR1 SGHNT and CDR2 YENEEA. V dropped 3 bases and J dropped 5 bases, with 14 bases sitting between them. This CDR3 has 14 residues. The CDR3 region is CASSLMQGTDEQYF. CDR3 nucleotides: TGTGCCAGCAGCTTGATGCAGGGGACCGACGAGCAGTACTTC.

The chain uses TRBV11-3 and TRBJ2-7; D gene unclear. Germline V gene sequence: CDR1 SGHNT, CDR2 YENEEA. V dropped 0 bases and J dropped 4 bases, with 4 bases sitting between them. The CDR3 loop spans 12 amino acids. The CDR3 DNA reads as TGTGCCAGCAGCTTAGAAGGTTACGAGCAGTACTTC. Its translation is CASSLEGYEQYF.

The V and J genes are TRBV7-9 and TRBJ2-7, with a possible D match to TRBD2 (6 bases). This CDR3 spans 15 amino acids. The germline CDR1 and CDR2 sequences are SEHNR and FQNEAQ (reference sequence). The V gene lost 5 bases and the J gene lost 3 bases, with 17 bases spanning the gap. The CDR3 sequence is CASSSRDLGGYEQYF. The CDR3 nucleotides read TGTGCCAGCAGCAGCAGAGATCTCGGGGGCTACGAGCAGTACTTC.

V is TRBV5-1 and J is TRBJ1-2; D gene ambiguous. Deletions cut 0 bases from V and 5 bases from J, with 8 bases between. This CDR3 has 13 amino acids. From germline, CDR1 is SGHRS and CDR2 YFSETQ. The CDR3 nucleotides read TGCGCCAGCAGCTTGGACGGTGCTTATGGCTACACCTTC. It encodes CASSLDGAYGYTF.

J is TRBJ2-7 and V is TRBV29-1; possibly TRBD1 for D (6 bases). The CDR3 totals 13 residues. Germline lookup yields CDR1 SQVTM and CDR2 ANQGSEA. Trimming pared 4 bases from V and 2 bases from J, leaving 12 bases between. The CDR3 reads CSVAGTQTYEQYF. CDR3 DNA sequence: TGCAGCGTTGCCGGGACACAAACCTACGAGCAGTACTTC.

This chain joins TRBV5-1 and TRBJ2-7; D not resolved. The CDR3 totals 13 residues. Deletions cut 0 bases from V and 7 bases from J, with 11 bases between. Germline loops: CDR1 SGHRS, CDR2 YFSETQ. DNA for the CDR3: TGCGCCAGCAGCTTGGAAGGGCTGGGGGAGCAGTACTTC. Amino acids: CASSLEGLGEQYF.

The chain links TRBV9 to TRBJ1-1, with 7 nucleotides matching TRBD1. Losses at the gene ends were 1 base for V and 4 bases for J; bases not matched to a gene: 4. CDR3 size: 14 residues. The germline V gene encodes CDR1 SGDLS and CDR2 YYNGEE. The DNA for the CDR3 is TGTGCCAGCAGCGTACTCCAGGGGGGCACTGAAGCTTTCTTT. This sequence encodes CASSVLQGGTEAFF.

The gene calls are TRBV5-4 and TRBJ2-5; the D gene is possibly TRBD1 (6 bases). This CDR3 has 13 amino acids. CDR1 is SGHNT and CDR2 is YYREEE in the germline V gene (reference sequence). With 3 bases removed from V and 3 bases from J, the gap between germline ends came to 9 bases. As DNA, the CDR3 is TGTGCCAGCAGCTCGGACAGCAAAGAGACCCAGTACTTC. As protein: CASSSDSKETQYF.

This rearrangement joins TRBV5-1 to TRBJ2-2, with unresolved D. CDR1 SGHRS and CDR2 YFSETQ come from the germline V gene. The V and J ends lost 4 bases and 1 base respectively, with 14 bases between them. The CDR3 length is 16 residues. CDR3 loop: CASSPARGQNTGELFF. In DNA form, the CDR3 reads TGCGCCAGCAGCCCCGCCCGAGGCCAGAACACCGGGGAGCTGTTTTTT.

CDR3 nucleotides: TGTGCCAGCAGTCCGAATGGGGGCAATGGCTACACCTTC. Encoded protein: CASSPNGGNGYTF. The chain combines TRBV6-5 with TRBJ1-2, with D possibly being TRBD1 (6 bases). Trimming took 5 bases from V and 6 from J, leaving 13 bases between them. The germline gives CDR1 MNHEY, CDR2 SVGAGI. The CDR3 covers 13 residues.

The V gene is TRBV5-1, the J gene TRBJ1-2; D not resolved. V lost 0 bases, J lost 2 bases, and 14 bases lay in between. Germline lookup yields CDR1 SGHRS and CDR2 YFSETQ. This CDR3 spans 16 amino acids. CDR3 residues: CASSLGAMGNNYGYTF. CDR3 DNA sequence: TGCGCCAGCAGCTTGGGGGCGATGGGGAACAACTATGGCTACACCTTC.

As to this clone: Other DNA sequences in this sample translate to the same CDR3. This rearrangement joins TRBV6-6 to TRBJ2-7, with D tentatively TRBD1 (6 bases). V lost 7 bases to trimming and J lost 5 bases, with 21 bases between them. This CDR3 is 15 amino acids long. Germline V lookup: CDR1 MNHNY, CDR2 SVGAGI (reference sequence). Here the CDR3 DNA reads TGTGCCAGCATGCCAACGGGACAAGGGACCAACGAGCAGTACTTC. Translated, it gives CASMPTGQGTNEQYF.

V and J are TRBV29-1 and TRBJ1-1, with unresolved D. The length of the CDR3 is 12 residues. Between the trimmed V and J ends, which lost 6 bases and 1 base, there was a span of 9 bases. Germline V lookup: CDR1 SQVTM, CDR2 ANQGSEA. The CDR3 spells CSVTKGNTEAFF. The CDR3 bases are TGCAGCGTCACGAAGGGGAACACTGAAGCTTTCTTT.

The chain couples TRBV6-5 to TRBJ2-2, with D maybe TRBD2 (5 bases). The CDR3 has 15 amino acids. V lost 2 bases and J lost 6, with 13 bases in between. The germline V gene encodes CDR1 MNHEY and CDR2 SVGAGI. The CDR3 here is CASSYLNSAAGELFF. CDR3 sequence (DNA): TGTGCCAGCAGTTACCTGAATAGCGCGGCCGGGGAGCTGTTTTTT.

The chain combines TRBV4-2 with TRBJ1-5; D might be TRBD1 (5 bases). Trimming cost V 0 bases and J 2 bases, with 8 bases left between them. Per germline, CDR1 LGHNA and CDR2 YNFKEQ. This CDR3 is 15 amino acids long. This CDR3 is CASSQERDGNQPQHF. CDR3 sequence (DNA): TGTGCCAGCAGCCAAGAGAGGGACGGCAATCAGCCCCAGCATTTT.